The clone carrying this T cell receptor (beta chain) counts as medium-sized. As yet, its antigen is unknown. This sample stems from a study of spatial heterogeneity in lung cancer. General study results and limits: Counts of expanded intratumoral alpha and beta TCRs tracked tumor mutation counts.

The CDR3 has 15 amino acids. Germline V CDR1 and CDR2: SGDLS, YYNGEE. V gave up 0 bases and J gave up 6 bases, with 13 bases separating them. TCRdb re-called the 5' RACE reads with MiXCR, one entry per CDR3 protein. The repertoire holds approximately 5,000 distinct CDR3 sequences, with under 20% as singletons. The time point denotes: sample taken at primary tumor resection. The material was lung tumor tissue, obtained at surgery. This chain joins TRBV9 and TRBJ2-1, with D perhaps being TRBD1 or TRBD2 (5 bases each). The receptor comes from a male donor with early-stage non-small cell lung cancer. The CDR3 sequence is CASSVVPSGGNEQFF. The CDR3 DNA reads as TGTGCCAGCAGCGTAGTCCCTAGTGGGGGCAATGAGCAGTTCTTC.